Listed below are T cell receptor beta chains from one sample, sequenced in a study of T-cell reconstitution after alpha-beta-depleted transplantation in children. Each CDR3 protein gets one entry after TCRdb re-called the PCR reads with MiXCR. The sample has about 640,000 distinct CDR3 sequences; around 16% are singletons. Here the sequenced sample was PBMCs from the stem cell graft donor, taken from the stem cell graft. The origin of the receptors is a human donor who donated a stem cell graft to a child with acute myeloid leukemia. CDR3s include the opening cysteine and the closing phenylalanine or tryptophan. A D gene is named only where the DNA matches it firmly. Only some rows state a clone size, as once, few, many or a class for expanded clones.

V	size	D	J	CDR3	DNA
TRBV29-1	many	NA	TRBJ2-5	CSVDGQTEETQYF	TGCAGCGTTGACGGGCAGACAGAAGAGACCCAGTACTTC
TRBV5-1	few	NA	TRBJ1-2	CASSWGEGYTF	TGCGCCAGCAGCTGGGGCGAAGGCTACACCTTC
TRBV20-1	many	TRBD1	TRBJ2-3	CSAGQGTDTQYF	TGCAGTGCAGGACAGGGAACAGATACGCAGTATTTT
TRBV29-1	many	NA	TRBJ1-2	CSAKGGGVWGYTF	TGCAGCGCAAAAGGCGGCGGAGTATGGGGCTACACCTTC
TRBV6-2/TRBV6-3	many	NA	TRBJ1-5	CASSYPARPQHF	TGTGCCAGCAGTTACCCGGCTCGGCCCCAGCATTTT
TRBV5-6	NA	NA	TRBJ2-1	CASSLGLLEQFF	TGTGCCAGCAGCTTGGGACTTCTTGAGCAGTTCTTC
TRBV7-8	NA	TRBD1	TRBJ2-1	CASSLAPTGTYNEQFF	TGTGCCAGCAGCTTAGCTCCGACAGGGACCTACAATGAGCAGTTCTTC
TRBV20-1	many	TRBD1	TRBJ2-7	CSARPPGQGFYEQYF	TGCAGTGCTAGACCGCCGGGACAGGGGTTCTACGAGCAGTACTTC
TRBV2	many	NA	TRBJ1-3	CASRGVDETQGFIGNTIYF	TGTGCCAGCAGGGGGGTTGATGAAACGCAGGGGTTTATCGGAAACACCATATATTTT
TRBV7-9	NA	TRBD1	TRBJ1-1	CASSGTGEPNTEAFF	TGTGCCAGCAGCGGGACAGGGGAACCGAACACTGAAGCTTTCTTT
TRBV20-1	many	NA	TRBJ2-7	CSASYSYEQYF	TGCAGTGCCTCGTACTCCTACGAGCAGTACTTC
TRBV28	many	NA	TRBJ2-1	CASRSFAQGEQFF	TGTGCCAGCAGGTCCTTTGCGCAGGGTGAGCAGTTCTTC
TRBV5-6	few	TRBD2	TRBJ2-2	CASSIVRDYHTGELFF	TGTGCCAGCAGCATAGTCCGGGACTACCACACCGGGGAGCTGTTTTTT
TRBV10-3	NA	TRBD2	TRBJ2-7	CAISESGRGTLYEQYF	TGTGCCATCAGTGAGTCCGGGAGGGGTACCCTCTACGAGCAGTACTTC
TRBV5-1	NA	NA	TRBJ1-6	CASTLTGSGSPLHF	TGCGCCAGCACGCTGACAGGCTCCGGGTCACCCCTCCACTTT
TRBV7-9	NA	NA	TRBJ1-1	CASSQGHPNTEAFF	TGTGCCAGCAGCCAAGGACATCCGAACACTGAAGCTTTCTTT
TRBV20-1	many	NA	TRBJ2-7	CSAQASYEQYF	TGCAGTGCCCAGGCTTCCTACGAGCAGTACTTC
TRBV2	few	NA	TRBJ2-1	CASSEAPFQVGTGGYEQFF	TGTGCCAGCAGTGAAGCCCCATTCCAAGTTGGGACTGGCGGGTATGAGCAGTTCTTC
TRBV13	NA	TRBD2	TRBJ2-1	CASSPDPGLAGGRNEQFF	TGTGCCAGCAGCCCCGACCCGGGACTAGCGGGGGGACGCAATGAGCAGTTCTTC
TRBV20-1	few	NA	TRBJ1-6	CSAPARVSSYNSPLHF	TGCAGTGCTCCCGCCAGGGTTAGCTCCTATAATTCACCCCTCCACTTT